This is a list of T cell receptor beta chains from one sample in a study of OX40 agonist ivuxolimab in advanced cancers. TCRdb's table, derived via immunoSEQ multiplex PCR, lists solely in-frame clones and lacks some. The sample lists approximately 60,000 clones; about 80% were seen once. The sequences come from CD4+ or CD8+ T cells sorted from blood, collected in a trial of the OX40 agonist ivuxolimab. The receptors derive from an adult with an advanced solid tumor such as melanoma, head and neck, liver or kidney cancer. The CDR3 runs from the conserved cysteine through the conserved F or W. The D gene is left open where the match is weak. For some rows the clone size is stated as once, few or many, or as a class when expanded; others skip it.

v_call	clone_size	j_call	d_call	cdr3_nt	cdr3_aa
TRBV2	.	TRBJ1-2	.	TGTGCCAGCAGCTCCAGGACGGAATATGGCTACACCTTC	CASSSRTEYGYTF
TRBV6-6	.	TRBJ2-7	.	TGTGCCAGCAGGCCGGGGTCCCACGAGCAGTACTTC	CASRPGSHEQYF
TRBV28	.	TRBJ2-5	TRBD2	TGTGCCAGCAGCCAGCTAGCGGGGGCGTACCAAGAGACCCAGTACTTC	CASSQLAGAYQETQYF
TRBV6-5	.	TRBJ1-1	.	TGTGCCAGCAGTTCCCGGGGCGAGGGTGGTAGACGCGGAGCTTTCTTT	CASSSRGEGGRRGAFF
TRBV5-4	.	TRBJ1-1	TRBD1	TGTGCCAGCAGTCCTATCGACAGGGCTCTTGCTTTCTTT	CASSPIDRALAFF
TRBV19	.	TRBJ1-5	.	TGTGCCAGTAGTATGGGCAGGGCCTATAGCAATCAGCCCCAGCATTTT	CASSMGRAYSNQPQHF
TRBV6-1	.	TRBJ1-1	.	TGTGCCAGCCCGGGGGAATACAAGGAAGCTTTCTTT	CASPGEYKEAFF
TRBV5-4	.	TRBJ1-2	.	TGTGCCAGCAGCCCAGGGACTCCTCTTTATGGCTACACCTTC	CASSPGTPLYGYTF
TRBV4-1	.	TRBJ1-2	.	TGCGCCAGCAGCCCCCGAGATGGACGACAGCGGGCCTATGGCTACACCTTC	CASSPRDGRQRAYGYTF
TRBV5-1	few	TRBJ2-1	TRBD2	TGCGCCAGCAGCTTAGGACTAGCGGTCTACAATGAGCAGTTCTTC	CASSLGLAVYNEQFF
TRBV5-1	.	TRBJ2-3	TRBD2	TGCGCCAGCAGCTTGGGACTAGCTGTCTCGGATACGCAGTATTTT	CASSLGLAVSDTQYF
TRBV29-1	.	TRBJ2-4	.	TGCAGCGTTGAATCCAGGGGTGGGGACATTCAGTACTTC	CSVESRGGDIQYF
TRBV5-1	.	TRBJ2-7	TRBD1	TGCGCCAGCAGCCCCCTAACAGGGGACGGAGAGCAGTACTTC	CASSPLTGDGEQYF
TRBV7-8	medium-sized	TRBJ1-2	.	TGTGCCAGCAGCAAGCCTAACTATGGCTACACCTTC	CASSKPNYGYTF
TRBV30	.	TRBJ1-1	.	TGTGCCTGGAGGATACTCATGAACACTGAAGCTTTCTTT	CAWRILMNTEAFF
TRBV5-1	once	TRBJ2-1	TRBD2	TGCGCCAGCAGCATCCTAGGCACTAGCGGGGGAGGCAATGAGCAGTTCTTC	CASSILGTSGGGNEQFF
TRBV5-1	.	TRBJ1-4	.	TGCGCCAGCAGCTTGACCGGGACCACTAATGAAAAACTGTTTTTT	CASSLTGTTNEKLFF
TRBV19	.	TRBJ1-5	TRBD1	TGTGCCAGTAGTCTGGGCGGGACAGGTAAACAGCCCCAGCATTTT	CASSLGGTGKQPQHF
TRBV6-1	.	TRBJ1-6	.	TGTGCCAGCAGTGCTCGACTTGGGACTACGGGCGTCCTGCAGTCCCTCCACTTT	CASSARLGTTGVLQSLHF
TRBV21-1	.	TRBJ1-1	.	TGTGCCAGCATCCCAACAACAGGGGAAGACGGGAACACTGAAGCTTTCTTT	CASIPTTGEDGNTEAFF
TRBV7-2	few	TRBJ1-4	TRBD1	TGTGCCAGCACCCCCCGTTCAGGGGGCAGGGGTAATGAAAAACTGTTTTTT	CASTPRSGGRGNEKLFF
TRBV30	.	TRBJ2-5	.	TGTGCCTGGAGCGACCCCCGTAAGACCCAGTACTTC	CAWSDPRKTQYF
TRBV2	once	TRBJ2-7	.	TGTGCCAGCGGCGGGACACCTACCTACGAGCAGTACTTC	CASGGTPTYEQYF
TRBV2	.	TRBJ2-7	.	TGTGCCAGCAGTCCGTTTGACGAGCAGTACTTC	CASSPFDEQYF
TRBV7-9	.	TRBJ2-3	TRBD2	TGTGCCAGCAGCCGGACTAGCGGGTACACAGATACGCAGTATTTT	CASSRTSGYTDTQYF
TRBV5-6	once	TRBJ1-2	.	TGTGCCAGCAGCTTGACACAGGGTTATGGCTACACCTTC	CASSLTQGYGYTF
TRBV4-2	.	TRBJ2-7	TRBD1	TGTGCCAGCAGCCCAAACAGGGGACCCTACGAGCAGTACTTC	CASSPNRGPYEQYF
TRBV5-5	.	TRBJ1-1	.	TGTGCCAGCAGCACGACTTCTAGGACTGAAGCTTTCTTT	CASSTTSRTEAFF
TRBV29-1	few	TRBJ2-2	TRBD2	TGCAGCGCCAGGACTAGGTGGGACACCGGGGAGCTGTTTTTT	CSARTRWDTGELFF
TRBV5-1	.	TRBJ1-3	.	TGCGCCAGCAGCTTGGATGGGGATGTCATAGGGGCTGGAAACACCATATATTTT	CASSLDGDVIGAGNTIYF
TRBV19	once	TRBJ1-1	.	TGTGCCAGTAGCCGTGGGACTGAAGCTTTCTTT	CASSRGTEAFF
TRBV20-1	.	TRBJ2-2	.	TGCAGTGCGTCGCGGACCGGGGAGCTGTTTTTT	CSASRTGELFF
TRBV5-1	once	TRBJ2-6	.	TGCGCCAGCAGCTCGTTAGTGAGTCGGGCCAACGTCCTGACTTTC	CASSSLVSRANVLTF
TRBV19	.	TRBJ2-7	.	TGTGCCAGTAGTATTGTCGCAGGGCCGGATGAGCAGTACTTC	CASSIVAGPDEQYF
TRBV30	.	TRBJ2-3	TRBD2	TGTGCCTTTAGCGGGAGGAGCACAGATACGCAGTATTTT	CAFSGRSTDTQYF
TRBV6-5	.	TRBJ2-7	.	TGTGCCAGCAGTTACTCCCAGAAGCAGTACTTC	CASSYSQKQYF
TRBV11-1	.	TRBJ1-1	.	TGTGCCAGCAGCTCCGGACTTGACCCCTGGAACACTGAAGCTTTCTTT	CASSSGLDPWNTEAFF
TRBV2	.	TRBJ2-2	TRBD1	TGTGCCAGCAGTGTTGACAGGGGTAGCACCGGGGAGCTGTTTTTT	CASSVDRGSTGELFF
TRBV2	once	TRBJ2-3	.	TGTGCCAGCAGTGAACAGGACTTTCAAGCGGGAGATACGCAGTATTTT	CASSEQDFQAGDTQYF
TRBV19	.	TRBJ2-1	TRBD2	TGTGCCAGTAGTCTGGAGCGGGGGGTAGACAATGAGCAGTTCTTC	CASSLERGVDNEQFF
TRBV29-1	.	TRBJ1-4	TRBD1	TGCAGCGTTCGACAGGGGGCAGGTGAAAAACTGTTTTTT	CSVRQGAGEKLFF
TRBV30	.	TRBJ1-2	.	TGTGCCTGGAGTGTACGGGGGGCTGGCTATGGCTACACCTTC	CAWSVRGAGYGYTF
TRBV18	.	TRBJ1-4	.	TGTGCCAGCTCGTCAGGGCTAAATGAAAAACTGTTTTTT	CASSSGLNEKLFF
TRBV7-2	.	TRBJ2-3	TRBD2	TGTGCCAGCAGCCCGGCGGCGGCGGGAGTCGTTGGAGATACGCAGTATTTT	CASSPAAAGVVGDTQYF
TRBV5-1	.	TRBJ1-2	TRBD1	TGCGCCAGCAGCTTGGCCCCGGGACAGAACTATGGCTACACCTTC	CASSLAPGQNYGYTF
TRBV6-1	.	TRBJ1-2	.	TGTGCCAGCAGTGCCACTACCTATGGCTACACCTTC	CASSATTYGYTF
TRBV2	.	TRBJ1-4	.	TGTGCCAGCAGTGAGCAGGATAGGGAAAAACTGTTTTTT	CASSEQDREKLFF
TRBV7-6	.	TRBJ2-5	TRBD2	TGTGCCAGCAGTGGGACTAGCTCGGTTGGGGAGACCCAGTACTTC	CASSGTSSVGETQYF
TRBV6-5	.	TRBJ2-5	.	TGTGCCAGCAGTTACATCGGGGTAGAGACCCAGTACTTC	CASSYIGVETQYF